This is a list of T cell receptor beta chains from one sample in a study of cytomegalovirus exposure and HLA in healthy donors. Clones were read by immunoSEQ multiplex PCR, and TCRdb kept only the in-frame ones, dropping some. The sample includes 140,000 to 150,000 clones, approximately 78% of them seen just once. What was sequenced was PBMCs. The source of these receptors is a man aged 40-50 years in good health and CMV-seropositive. CDR3s include the opening cysteine and the closing phenylalanine or tryptophan. The D gene is left open where the match is weak. Only some rows state a clone size, as once, few, many or a class for expanded clones.

abundance	d_gene	v_gene	j_gene	CDR3aa	CDR3nt
.	.	TRBV2	TRBJ1-5	CASSDKSISNQPQHF	TGTGCCAGCAGTGATAAGTCTATTAGCAATCAGCCCCAGCATTTT
.	TRBD1	TRBV28	TRBJ2-7	CASSLHPMDRGREQYF	TGTGCCAGCAGTTTACACCCTATGGACAGGGGGCGTGAGCAGTACTTC
.	TRBD2	TRBV2	TRBJ2-1	CASTPLAGSEQFF	TGTGCCAGCACTCCACTAGCGGGAAGTGAGCAGTTCTTC
.	.	TRBV18	TRBJ1-5	CASSQGGNQPQHF	TGTGCCAGCTCACAAGGGGGCAATCAGCCCCAGCATTTT
.	TRBD1	TRBV7-2	TRBJ1-2	CASSFGAGGGYGYTF	TGTGCCAGCAGCTTTGGCGCAGGGGGCGGCTATGGCTACACCTTC
.	TRBD1	TRBV5-4	TRBJ1-1	CASRRDRGDTEAFF	TGTGCCAGCAGACGGGACAGGGGGGACACTGAAGCTTTCTTT
.	.	TRBV5-6	TRBJ2-3	CASSSPGQRNTDTQYF	TGTGCCAGCAGCTCACCGGGACAAAGAAACACAGATACGCAGTATTTT
.	.	TRBV6-5	TRBJ2-1	CASSPDEVWYEQFF	TGTGCCAGCAGCCCAGATGAGGTTTGGTATGAGCAGTTCTTC
.	TRBD2	TRBV7-2	TRBJ2-3	CASSLSGKNPYLPQYF	TGTGCCAGCAGCTTAAGCGGGAAAAACCCATACTTACCGCAGTATTTT
.	.	TRBV27	TRBJ2-7	CASSSPGRYEQYF	TGTGCCAGCAGTTCTCCGGGGAGATACGAGCAGTACTTC
.	TRBD2	TRBV7-8	TRBJ2-2	CASSLEIVIAGSIIGELFF	TGTGCCAGCAGCTTAGAAATAGTAATAGCGGGTTCAATCATCGGGGAGCTGTTTTTT
.	TRBD1	TRBV27	TRBJ1-2	CASSSLGGQGDYGYTF	TGTGCCAGCAGTTCCTTGGGGGGACAGGGCGACTATGGCTACACCTTC
.	.	TRBV11-2	TRBJ1-1	CASSSRSDTEAFF	TGTGCCAGCAGCTCCCGCTCGGACACTGAAGCTTTCTTT
few	.	TRBV11-1	TRBJ2-5	CASSLSIGTGTQYF	TGTGCCAGCAGTTTGTCGATTGGAACGGGGACCCAGTACTTC
.	.	TRBV5-1	TRBJ2-7	CASSLGQSEQYF	TGCGCCAGCAGCTTGGGCCAGTCCGAGCAGTACTTC
.	TRBD1	TRBV27	TRBJ2-5	CASSLNQGAKETQYF	TGTGCCAGCAGTTTAAATCAGGGGGCGAAAGAGACCCAGTACTTC
.	TRBD2	TRBV28	TRBJ2-7	CASSSILRSGRSEQYF	TGTGCCAGCAGTTCAATTCTCAGAAGCGGGAGGAGCGAGCAGTACTTC
.	TRBD2	TRBV4-1	TRBJ2-1	CASSQGLADYNEQFF	TGCGCCAGCAGCCAGGGACTAGCGGACTACAATGAGCAGTTCTTC
.	TRBD1	TRBV28	TRBJ2-7	CASSVTGYEQYF	TGTGCCAGCAGTGTGACAGGGTACGAGCAGTACTTC
.	.	TRBV4-1	TRBJ2-7	CASSQGGLIQGAYEQYF	TGCGCCAGCAGCCAAGGGGGATTGATACAAGGGGCCTACGAGCAGTACTTC
.	.	TRBV4-3	TRBJ2-1	CASSQDLGSGLYNEQFF	TGCGCCAGCAGCCAAGATCTTGGCAGCGGGTTATACAATGAGCAGTTCTTC
.	.	TRBV6-5	TRBJ1-2	CASSSGVGLYGYTF	TGTGCCAGCAGTTCAGGGGTAGGGTTATATGGCTACACCTTC
.	TRBD2	TRBV5-1	TRBJ2-1	CASSLVPGLATNNEQFF	TGCGCCAGCAGCTTGGTTCCGGGACTAGCGACCAACAATGAGCAGTTCTTC
few	.	TRBV27	TRBJ1-4	CASKEAVANEKLFF	TGTGCCAGCAAGGAGGCAGTAGCTAATGAAAAACTGTTTTTT
.	TRBD1	TRBV5-5	TRBJ1-2	CASSLQTGGEVYTF	TGTGCCAGCAGCCTTCAGACAGGGGGCGAGGTGTACACCTTC
.	.	TRBV14	TRBJ1-3	CASSQDRGGLDSGNTIYF	TGTGCCAGCAGCCAAGATCGCGGGGGCCTGGACTCTGGAAACACCATATATTTT
.	TRBD1	TRBV19	TRBJ2-7	CASGNRGPYEQYF	TGTGCCAGCGGTAACAGGGGACCCTACGAGCAGTACTTC
.	.	TRBV28	TRBJ1-2	CASSIMDSPRGYTF	TGTGCCAGCAGTATAATGGACAGTCCCCGGGGCTACACCTTC
.	.	TRBV9	TRBJ2-3	CASSVAGGLTDTQYF	TGTGCCAGCAGCGTAGCTGGGGGCCTCACAGATACGCAGTATTTT
.	TRBD2	TRBV7-9	TRBJ2-3	CASRPSGMATDTQYF	TGTGCCAGCAGACCTAGCGGGATGGCTACAGATACGCAGTATTTT
.	TRBD1	TRBV6-5	TRBJ1-1	CASSYPGGNTEAFF	TGTGCCAGCAGTTATCCAGGGGGTAACACTGAAGCTTTCTTT
.	TRBD1	TRBV6-9	TRBJ2-7	CRDRSYYEQYF	TGCCGGGACAGGAGTTACTACGAGCAGTACTTC
.	.	TRBV28	TRBJ1-2	CASSFGLWEYGYTF	TGTGCCAGCAGTTTCGGGTTGTGGGAGTATGGCTACACCTTC
.	TRBD1	TRBV28	TRBJ1-2	CASSPGQGEGYTF	TGTGCCAGCAGTCCCGGACAGGGGGAAGGCTACACCTTC
.	.	TRBV7-2	TRBJ1-2	CASSLGPRATSYGYTF	TGTGCCAGCAGCTTAGGTCCCAGGGCTACATCCTATGGCTACACCTTC
.	.	TRBV29-1	TRBJ1-4	CSVEGPANEKLFF	TGCAGCGTTGAAGGCCCAGCTAATGAAAAACTGTTTTTT